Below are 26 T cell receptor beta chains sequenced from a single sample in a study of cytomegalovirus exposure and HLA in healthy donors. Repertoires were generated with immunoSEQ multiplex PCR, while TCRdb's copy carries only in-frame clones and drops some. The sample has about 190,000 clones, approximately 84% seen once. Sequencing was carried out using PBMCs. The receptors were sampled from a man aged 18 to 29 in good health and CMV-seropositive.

The CDR3 loop is CASSPSGTGLGNQPQHF. The CDR3 nucleotides are TGTGCCAGCAGTCCTTCCGGGACAGGGTTGGGCAATCAGCCCCAGCATTTT. The rearrangement uses TRBV27 and TRBJ1-5; 9 bases line up with TRBD1. The CDR3 runs to 17 residues. Per the germline V gene, CDR1 is MNHEY and CDR2 is SMNVEV (reference sequence). Unmatched junction bases numbered 10, after V lost 5 bases and J lost 2 bases.

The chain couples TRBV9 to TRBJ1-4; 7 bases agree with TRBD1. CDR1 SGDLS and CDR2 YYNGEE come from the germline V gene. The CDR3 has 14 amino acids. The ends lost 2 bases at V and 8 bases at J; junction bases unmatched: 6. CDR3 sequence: CASSVRTGTEKLFF. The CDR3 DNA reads TGTGCCAGCAGCGTTAGGACAGGAACGGAAAAACTGTTTTTT.

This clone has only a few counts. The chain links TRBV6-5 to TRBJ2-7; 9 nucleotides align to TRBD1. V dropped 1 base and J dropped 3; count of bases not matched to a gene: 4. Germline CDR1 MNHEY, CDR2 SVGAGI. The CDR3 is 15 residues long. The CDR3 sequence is CASSYYGTGNYEQYF. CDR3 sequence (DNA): TGTGCCAGCAGTTACTACGGGACAGGGAACTACGAGCAGTACTTC.

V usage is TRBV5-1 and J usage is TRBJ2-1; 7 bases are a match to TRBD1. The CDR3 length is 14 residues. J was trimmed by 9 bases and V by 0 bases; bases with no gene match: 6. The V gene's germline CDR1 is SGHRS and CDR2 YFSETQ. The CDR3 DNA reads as TGCGCCAGCAGCTTGGAACAGGGGACGCCTGAGCAGTTCTTC. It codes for CASSLEQGTPEQFF.

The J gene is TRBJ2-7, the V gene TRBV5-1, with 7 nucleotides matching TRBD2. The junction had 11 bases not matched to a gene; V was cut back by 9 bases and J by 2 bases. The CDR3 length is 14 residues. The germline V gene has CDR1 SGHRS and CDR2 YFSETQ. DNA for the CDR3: TGCGCCACCCGGGGGGACTCCAGTACCTACGAGCAGTACTTC. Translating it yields CATRGDSSTYEQYF.

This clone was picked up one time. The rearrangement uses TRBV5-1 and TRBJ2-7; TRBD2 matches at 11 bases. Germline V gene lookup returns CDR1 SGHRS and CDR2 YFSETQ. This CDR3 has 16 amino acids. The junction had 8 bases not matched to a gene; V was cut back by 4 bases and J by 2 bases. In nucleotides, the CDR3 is TGCGCCAGCAGCGGGGGGACTAGCGGTAATGCCTACGAGCAGTACTTC. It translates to CASSGGTSGNAYEQYF.

CDR3 coding DNA: TGTGCCAGTAGGTCTCTAGGGACTAACAATGAGCAGTTCTTC. Translated: CASRSLGTNNEQFF. This chain connects TRBV19 to TRBJ2-1, with 7 bases matching TRBD2. From germline, CDR1 is LNHDA and CDR2 SQIVND (reference sequence). The CDR3 length is 14 residues. Trimming cost V 6 bases and J 5 bases; bases outside gene matches: 7.

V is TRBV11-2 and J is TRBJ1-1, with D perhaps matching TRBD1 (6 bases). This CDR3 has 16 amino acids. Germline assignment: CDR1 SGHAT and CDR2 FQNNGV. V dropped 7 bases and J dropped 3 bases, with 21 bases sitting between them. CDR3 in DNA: TGTGCCAGCACCCTTCCCCGCACAGGGTACGACACTGAAGCTTTCTTT. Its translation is CASTLPRTGYDTEAFF.

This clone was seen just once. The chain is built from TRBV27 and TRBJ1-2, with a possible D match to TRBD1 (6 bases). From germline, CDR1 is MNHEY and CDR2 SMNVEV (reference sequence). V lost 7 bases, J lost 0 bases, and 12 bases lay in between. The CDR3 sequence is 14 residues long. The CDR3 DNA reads TGTGCCAGCAACCCCAGGGGAGCTAACTATGGCTACACCTTC. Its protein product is CASNPRGANYGYTF.

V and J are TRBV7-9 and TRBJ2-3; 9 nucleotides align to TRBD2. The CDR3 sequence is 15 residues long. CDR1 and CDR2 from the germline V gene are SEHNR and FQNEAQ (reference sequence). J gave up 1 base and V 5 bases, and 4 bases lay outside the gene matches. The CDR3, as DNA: TGTGCCAGCAGCGCCCGGACTAGCGGCACAGATACGCAGTATTTT. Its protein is CASSARTSGTDTQYF.

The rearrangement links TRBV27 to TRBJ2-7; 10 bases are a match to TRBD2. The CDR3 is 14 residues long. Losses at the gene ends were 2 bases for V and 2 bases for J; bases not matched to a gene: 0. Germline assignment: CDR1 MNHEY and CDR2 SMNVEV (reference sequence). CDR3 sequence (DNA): TGTGCCAGCAGTTTAGGGACTAGCGCCTACGAGCAGTACTTC. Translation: CASSLGTSAYEQYF.

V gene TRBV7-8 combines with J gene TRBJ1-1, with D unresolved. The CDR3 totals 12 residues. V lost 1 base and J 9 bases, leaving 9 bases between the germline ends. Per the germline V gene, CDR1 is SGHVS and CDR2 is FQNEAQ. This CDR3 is CASSLVGHKAFF. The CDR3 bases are TGTGCCAGCAGCTTAGTTGGGCACAAAGCTTTCTTT.

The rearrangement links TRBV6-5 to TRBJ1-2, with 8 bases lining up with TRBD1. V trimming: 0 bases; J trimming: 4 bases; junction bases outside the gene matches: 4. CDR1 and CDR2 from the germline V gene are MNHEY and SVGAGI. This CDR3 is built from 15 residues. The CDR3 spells CASSYSAGGTYGYTF. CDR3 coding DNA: TGTGCCAGCAGTTACTCGGCAGGGGGCACCTATGGCTACACCTTC.

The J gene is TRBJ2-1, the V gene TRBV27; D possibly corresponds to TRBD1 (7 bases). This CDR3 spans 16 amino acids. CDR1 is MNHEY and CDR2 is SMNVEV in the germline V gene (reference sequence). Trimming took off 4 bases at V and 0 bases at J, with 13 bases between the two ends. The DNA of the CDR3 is TGTGCCAGCAGTTCCGATCAGGGGGGCTCCTACAATGAGCAGTTCTTC. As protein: CASSSDQGGSYNEQFF.

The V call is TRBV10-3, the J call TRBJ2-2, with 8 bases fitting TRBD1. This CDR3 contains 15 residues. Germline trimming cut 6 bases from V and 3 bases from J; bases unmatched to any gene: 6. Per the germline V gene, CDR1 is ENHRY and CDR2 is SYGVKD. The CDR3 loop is CAISRGQGDTGELFF. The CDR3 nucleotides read TGTGCCATCAGCAGGGGGCAAGGGGACACCGGGGAGCTGTTTTTT.

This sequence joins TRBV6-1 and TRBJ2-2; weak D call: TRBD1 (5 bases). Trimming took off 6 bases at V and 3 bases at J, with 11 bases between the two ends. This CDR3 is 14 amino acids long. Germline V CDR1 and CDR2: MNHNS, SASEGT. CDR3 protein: CASRGRADTGELFF. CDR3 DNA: TGTGCCAGCAGGGGCAGGGCCGACACCGGGGAGCTGTTTTTT.

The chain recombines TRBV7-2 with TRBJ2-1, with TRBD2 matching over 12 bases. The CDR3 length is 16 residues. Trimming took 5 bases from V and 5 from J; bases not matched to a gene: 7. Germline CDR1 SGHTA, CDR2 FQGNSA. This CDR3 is CASSPLTSGRNNEQFF. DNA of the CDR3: TGTGCCAGCAGCCCCTTGACTAGCGGGAGAAACAATGAGCAGTTCTTC. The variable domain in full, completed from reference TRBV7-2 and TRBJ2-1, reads GAGVSQSPSNKVTEKGKDVELRCDPISGHTALYWYRQSLGQGLEFLIYFQGNSAPDKSGLPSDRFSAERTGGSVSTLTIQRTQQEDSAVYLCASSPLTSGRNNEQFFGPGTRLTVL.

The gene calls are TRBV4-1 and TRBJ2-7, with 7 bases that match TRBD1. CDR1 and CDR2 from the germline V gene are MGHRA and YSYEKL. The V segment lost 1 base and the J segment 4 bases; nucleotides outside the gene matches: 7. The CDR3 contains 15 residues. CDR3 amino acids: CASSQAQDRRYEQYF. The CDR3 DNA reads TGCGCCAGCAGCCAAGCCCAGGACAGGCGATACGAGCAGTACTTC.

CDR3 sequence: CASSLRGSVETQYF. In DNA, the CDR3 is TGTGCCAGCAGTTTAAGGGGATCGGTGGAGACCCAGTACTTC. This sequence joins TRBV27 and TRBJ2-5, with D possibly being TRBD1 (5 bases). Germline-derived CDR1 and CDR2 are MNHEY and SMNVEV (reference sequence). V lost 2 bases and J lost 5, with 12 bases in between. The CDR3 loop spans 14 amino acids.

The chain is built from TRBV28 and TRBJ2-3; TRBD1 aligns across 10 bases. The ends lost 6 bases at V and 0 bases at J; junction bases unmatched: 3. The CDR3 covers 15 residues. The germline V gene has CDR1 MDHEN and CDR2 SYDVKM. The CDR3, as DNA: TGTGCCAGCAGCGACAGGGGGCTGAGCACAGATACGCAGTATTTT. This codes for CASSDRGLSTDTQYF.

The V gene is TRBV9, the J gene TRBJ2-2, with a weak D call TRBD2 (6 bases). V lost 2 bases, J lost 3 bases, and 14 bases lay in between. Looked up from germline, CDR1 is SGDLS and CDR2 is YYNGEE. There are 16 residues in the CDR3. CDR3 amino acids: CASSVSGRRDTGELFF. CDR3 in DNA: TGTGCCAGCAGCGTCTCTGGCAGGAGGGACACCGGGGAGCTGTTTTTT.

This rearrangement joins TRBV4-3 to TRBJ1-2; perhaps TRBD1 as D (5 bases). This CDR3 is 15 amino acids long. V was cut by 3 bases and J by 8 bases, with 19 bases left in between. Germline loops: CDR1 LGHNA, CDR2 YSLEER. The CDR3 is CASSQEGPSHLGYTF. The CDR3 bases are TGCGCCAGCAGCCAGGAGGGGCCCAGCCATCTCGGCTACACCTTC.

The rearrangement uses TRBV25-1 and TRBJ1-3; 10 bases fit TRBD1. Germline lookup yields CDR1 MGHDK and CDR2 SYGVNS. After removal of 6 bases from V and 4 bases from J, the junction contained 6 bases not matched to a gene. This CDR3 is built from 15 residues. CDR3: CASSRQGATGNTIYF. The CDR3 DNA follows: TGTGCCAGCAGCCGACAGGGGGCTACGGGAAACACCATATATTTT.

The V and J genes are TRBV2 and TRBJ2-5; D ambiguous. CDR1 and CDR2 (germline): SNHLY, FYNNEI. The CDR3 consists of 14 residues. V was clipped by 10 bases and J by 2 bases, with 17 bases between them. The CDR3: CANRPGASQETQYF. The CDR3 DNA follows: TGTGCCAACCGCCCAGGCGCTTCTCAAGAGACCCAGTACTTC. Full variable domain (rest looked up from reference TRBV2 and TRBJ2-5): EPEVTQTPSHQVTQMGQEVILRCVPISNHLYFYWYRQILGQKVEFLVSFYNNEISEKSEIFDDQFSVERPDGSNFTLKIRSTKLEDSAMYFCANRPGASQETQYFGPGTRLLVL.

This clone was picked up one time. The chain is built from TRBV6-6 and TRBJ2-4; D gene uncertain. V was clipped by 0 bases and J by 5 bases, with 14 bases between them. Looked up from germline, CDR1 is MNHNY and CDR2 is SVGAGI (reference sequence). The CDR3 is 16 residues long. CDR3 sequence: CASSYSAISPENIQYF. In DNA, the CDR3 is TGTGCCAGCAGTTACTCAGCCATTAGTCCTGAAAACATTCAGTACTTC.

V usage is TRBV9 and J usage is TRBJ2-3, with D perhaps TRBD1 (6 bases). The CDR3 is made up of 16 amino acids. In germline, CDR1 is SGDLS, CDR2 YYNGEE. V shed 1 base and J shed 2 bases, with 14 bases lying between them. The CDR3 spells CASSVTPTGYTDTQYF. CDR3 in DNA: TGTGCCAGCAGCGTAACCCCGACAGGCTACACAGATACGCAGTATTTT.